This T cell receptor (beta chain) originates from a study of shared clonotypes between healthy human individuals. Whole-study findings and limits: Sampling covered blood only; tissue repertoires likely differ.

With respect to this clone: Its antigen is still unknown.

The data were produced by immunoSEQ multiplex PCR, yet TCRdb's version contains in-frame clones alone and is incomplete. The table shows 2 million to 2.5 million clones, with approximately 94% occurring only once. Naive CD8 cells, CD45RO-negative and positively selected for CCR7, excluded terminally differentiated effector memory CD45RA+ cells. Trimming took 1 base from V and 1 from J; bases not matched to a gene: 3. In germline, CDR1 is MGHRA, CDR2 YSYEKL. This CDR3 region has 16 residues. The sequenced material came from naive CD8+ T cells sorted from blood. This receptor was identified in a man aged 18 to 29 in good health. This chain connects TRBV4-1 to TRBJ2-7, with 11 bases matching TRBD2. CDR3 nucleotide sequence: TGCGCCAGCAGCCAAGGAGGGACTAGCGGTTCCTACGAGCAGTACTTC. This codes for CASSQGGTSGSYEQYF.